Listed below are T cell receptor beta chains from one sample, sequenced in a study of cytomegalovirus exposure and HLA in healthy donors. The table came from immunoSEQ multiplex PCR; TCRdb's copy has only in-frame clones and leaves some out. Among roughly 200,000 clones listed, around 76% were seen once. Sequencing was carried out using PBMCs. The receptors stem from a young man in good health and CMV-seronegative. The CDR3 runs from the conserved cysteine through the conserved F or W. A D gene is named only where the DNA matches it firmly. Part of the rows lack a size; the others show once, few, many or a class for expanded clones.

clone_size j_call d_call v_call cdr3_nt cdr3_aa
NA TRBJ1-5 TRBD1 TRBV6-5 TGTGCCAGCAGTCCGGACAGGGGCAGCAATCAGCCCCAGCATTTT CASSPDRGSNQPQHF
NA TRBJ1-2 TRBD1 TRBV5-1 TGCGCCAGCAGCTTGGCTGGACAGGGGCCCGCTAACTATGGCTACACCTTC CASSLAGQGPANYGYTF
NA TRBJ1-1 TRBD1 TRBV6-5 TGTGCCAGCAGTCAGGGACAGAGCACTGAAGCTTTCTTT CASSQGQSTEAFF
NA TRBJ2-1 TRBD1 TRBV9 TGTGCCAGCAGCAAATCCTTCCTCAGACCCGGGACAGTCTACAATGAGCAGTTCTTC CASSKSFLRPGTVYNEQFF
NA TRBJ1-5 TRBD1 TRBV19 TGTGCCAGTAGTTCAGCGGGACAGGCGAGTAATAGCAATCAGCCCCAGCATTTT CASSSAGQASNSNQPQHF
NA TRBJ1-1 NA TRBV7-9 TGTGCCAGCAGCTTTCGTCCAGGCGAGATGAACACTGAAGCTTTCTTT CASSFRPGEMNTEAFF
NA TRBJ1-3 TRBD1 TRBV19 TGTGCCACCCGGACAGGGGTCTTCGGAAACACCATATATTTT CATRTGVFGNTIYF
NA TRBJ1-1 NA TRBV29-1 TGCAGCGCAACAGGGATGAACACTGAAGCTTTCTTT CSATGMNTEAFF
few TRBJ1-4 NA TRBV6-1 TGTGCCAGCAGTGAAGGGTCCGGGTTGGGTAATGAAAAACTGTTTTTT CASSEGSGLGNEKLFF
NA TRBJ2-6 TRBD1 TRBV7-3 TGTGCCAGCAGCATAACGACAGGGTCTGGGGCCAACGTCCTGACTTTC CASSITTGSGANVLTF
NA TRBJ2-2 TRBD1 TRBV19 TGTGCCAGTAGTACGGGACAGCGCACCGGGGAGCTGTTTTTT CASSTGQRTGELFF
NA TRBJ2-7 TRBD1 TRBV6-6 TGTGCCAGCATACAGACAGGGGGCTACGAGCAGTACTTC CASIQTGGYEQYF
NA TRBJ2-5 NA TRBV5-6 TGTGCCAGCAGCTTTTTTTTTGCGGCGGGGGAGACCCAGTACTTC CASSFFFAAGETQYF
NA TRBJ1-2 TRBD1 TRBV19 TGTGCCAGTAGTATCGCGGCAGGGGGCTATGGCTACACCTTC CASSIAAGGYGYTF
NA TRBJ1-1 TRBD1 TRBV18 TGTGCCAGCTCCCAGGGGGCTTGGGTCACTGAAGCTTTCTTT CASSQGAWVTEAFF
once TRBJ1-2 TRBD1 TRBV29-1 TGCAGCGTCTATATTCCGGGACAGGGGGCTTATGGCTACACCTTC CSVYIPGQGAYGYTF
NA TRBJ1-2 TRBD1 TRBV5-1 TGCGCCAGCAGCGAAAACGACAGGGGGCTCGGCTACACCTTC CASSENDRGLGYTF
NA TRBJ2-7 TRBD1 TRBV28 TGTGCCAGCCGCGGGACAGGGAGTTCCTACGAGCAGTACTTC CASRGTGSSYEQYF
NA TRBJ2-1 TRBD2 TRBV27 TGTGCCAGCAGTTTATCTGGCGGGAGCTATTACAATGAGCAGTTCTTC CASSLSGGSYYNEQFF
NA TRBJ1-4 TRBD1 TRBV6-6 TGTGCCAGCAGTTACTTGGACAGGGGGCCCGAAAAACTGTTTTTT CASSYLDRGPEKLFF
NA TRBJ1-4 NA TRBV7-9 TGTGCCAGCAGCTCCGGAGGAAGTAATGAAAAACTGTTTTTT CASSSGGSNEKLFF
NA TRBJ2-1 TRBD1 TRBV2 TGTGCCAGCACCGGGACAGGCCTGTACAATGAGCAGTTCTTC CASTGTGLYNEQFF
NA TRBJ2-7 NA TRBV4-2 TGTGCCAGCAGCCAAGAAGCGCTTAACGGCGAGCAGTACTTC CASSQEALNGEQYF